These T cell receptor beta chains were read from a single sample in a study of shared clonotypes between healthy human individuals. Some clones are missing from TCRdb's copy, which holds only in-frame ones; the method was immunoSEQ multiplex PCR. The sample includes over a million clones, approximately 98% of them seen just once. The sequenced sample consisted of naive CD4+ T cells sorted from blood. These TCRs come from a man aged 25-40 years in good health. Both conserved end residues are part of each CDR3. The D gene is left open where the match is weak. A row's size may be missing; if present it is once, few, many or a size class.

d_gene | abundance | j_gene | v_gene | CDR3aa | CDR3nt
TRBD2 | . | TRBJ2-2 | TRBV7-8 | CASSLELAGAMNTGELFF | TGTGCCAGCAGCTTAGAACTAGCGGGAGCGATGAACACCGGGGAGCTGTTTTTT
. | . | TRBJ2-3 | TRBV5-6 | CASSSDHRRTDTQYF | TGTGCCAGCAGCTCGGATCACCGGCGCACAGATACGCAGTATTTT
. | . | TRBJ1-5 | TRBV5-5 | CASSLGIGQPQHF | TGTGCCAGCAGCTTAGGAATAGGTCAGCCCCAGCATTTT
. | . | TRBJ2-1 | TRBV9 | CASSVGVPLEGAWNEQFF | TGTGCCAGCAGCGTAGGGGTCCCTCTGGAGGGGGCGTGGAATGAGCAGTTCTTC
TRBD1 | . | TRBJ2-7 | TRBV19 | CASSIGRTGVFPLYEQYF | TGTGCCAGTAGTATAGGGAGGACAGGGGTTTTTCCTCTCTACGAGCAGTACTTC
. | . | TRBJ1-2 | TRBV29-1 | CSVAPLGGPYYGYTF | TGCAGCGTTGCCCCCTTGGGCGGACCCTACTATGGCTACACCTTC
. | . | TRBJ2-2 | TRBV19 | CASSIVGKNTGELFF | TGTGCCAGTAGTATAGTCGGGAAGAACACCGGGGAGCTGTTTTTT
. | . | TRBJ2-6 | TRBV19 | CASSTRLTGANVLTF | TGTGCCAGTAGTACCCGACTGACTGGGGCCAACGTCCTGACTTTC
TRBD1 | . | TRBJ1-2 | TRBV9 | CASSVEQGAGYGYTF | TGTGCCAGCAGCGTAGAACAGGGGGCTGGCTATGGCTACACCTTC
TRBD2 | . | TRBJ2-2 | TRBV18 | CASSPLAGVLAGELFF | TGTGCCAGCTCACCATTAGCGGGAGTATTAGCCGGGGAGCTGTTTTTT
TRBD1 | . | TRBJ2-1 | TRBV5-8 | CASIQGVNEQFF | TGTGCCAGCATACAGGGGGTCAATGAGCAGTTCTTC
TRBD1 | . | TRBJ1-4 | TRBV5-4 | CASSPGQVNEKLFF | TGTGCCAGCAGCCCGGGACAGGTTAATGAAAAACTGTTTTTT
. | . | TRBJ2-7 | TRBV28 | CASRAMMGEQYF | TGTGCCAGCAGGGCCATGATGGGGGAGCAGTACTTC
TRBD1 | . | TRBJ2-7 | TRBV27 | CASSLWDRVREQYF | TGTGCCAGCAGTTTATGGGACAGGGTTCGCGAGCAGTACTTC
. | once | TRBJ2-5 | TRBV18 | CASSLKPGPGAQYF | TGTGCCAGCTCACTTAAACCGGGACCGGGGGCCCAGTACTTC
. | . | TRBJ2-2 | TRBV5-1 | CASSIRPPGTTGENTGELFF | TGCGCCAGCAGCATTCGCCCTCCGGGAACGACAGGAGAGAACACCGGGGAGCTGTTTTTT
TRBD1 | once | TRBJ2-7 | TRBV5-1 | CASSPGTGGRDEQYF | TGCGCCAGCAGCCCTGGGACAGGGGGAAGGGACGAGCAGTACTTC
TRBD2 | . | TRBJ2-1 | TRBV5-1 | CASSRRELSEQFF | TGCGCCAGCAGCAGGCGGGAGCTAAGTGAGCAGTTCTTC
. | few | TRBJ2-7 | TRBV11-2 | CASSLDYEQYF | TGTGCCAGCAGCCTTGATTACGAGCAGTACTTC
. | . | TRBJ1-2 | TRBV28 | CASSPVSPGLKRTYGYTF | TGTGCCAGCAGTCCCGTTTCCCCGGGCCTCAAAAGAACCTATGGCTACACCTTC
TRBD1 | . | TRBJ2-3 | TRBV2 | CASSRDGGQGVYF | TGTGCCAGCAGTAGGGACGGGGGACAGGGGGTGTATTTT
. | once | TRBJ2-7 | TRBV9 | CASSVGQQSYEQYF | TGTGCCAGCAGCGTCGGACAGCAATCCTACGAGCAGTACTTC
. | . | TRBJ1-5 | TRBV7-2 | CASSFAGGGSNQPQHF | TGTGCCAGCAGCTTCGCGGGGGGGGGCAGCAATCAGCCCCAGCATTTT
. | . | TRBJ2-4 | TRBV30 | CAWKEAKNIQYF | TGTGCCTGGAAGGAAGCCAAAAACATTCAGTACTTC
. | once | TRBJ1-5 | TRBV27 | CASSEGGTGSQPQHF | TGTGCCAGCAGTGAAGGAGGCACAGGGTCTCAGCCCCAGCATTTT
. | . | TRBJ2-6 | TRBV6-6 | CASSPAGAGANVLTF | TGTGCCAGCAGTCCAGCAGGGGCTGGGGCCAACGTCCTGACTTTC
. | . | TRBJ2-6 | TRBV18 | CASSLLHLGANVLTF | TGTGCCAGCTCACTTTTGCACCTTGGGGCCAACGTCCTGACTTTC
. | once | TRBJ2-2 | TRBV19 | CAGRTRGGELFF | TGTGCCGGCAGGACTCGTGGCGGGGAGCTGTTTTTT
TRBD2 | . | TRBJ2-3 | TRBV7-3 | CASSSGLAGSTDTQYF | TGTGCCAGCAGCTCGGGACTAGCGGGAAGCACAGATACGCAGTATTTT
. | . | TRBJ2-5 | TRBV7-7 | CASNMINQETQYF | TGTGCCAGCAACATGATTAACCAAGAGACCCAGTACTTC
. | . | TRBJ1-2 | TRBV23-1 | CAGPQDGYTF | TGCGCCGGACCCCAGGACGGCTACACCTTC
. | . | TRBJ1-1 | TRBV18 | CASSMTGSSEAFF | TGTGCCAGCTCTATGACAGGATCTTCTGAAGCTTTCTTT
. | . | TRBJ2-1 | TRBV14 | CASSKLVYNEQFF | TGTGCCAGCAGCAAGCTAGTCTACAATGAGCAGTTCTTC
. | . | TRBJ2-7 | TRBV28 | CASSLDVISSYEQYF | TGTGCCAGCAGTTTAGACGTAATAAGCTCCTACGAGCAGTACTTC
. | . | TRBJ1-2 | TRBV14 | CASRPIGIDGIFGYTF | TGTGCCAGCAGACCCATCGGGATAGACGGAATTTTTGGCTACACCTTC
TRBD2 | once | TRBJ2-1 | TRBV5-6 | CASSVSVLAANEQFF | TGTGCCAGCAGCGTATCAGTCCTAGCGGCAAATGAGCAGTTCTTC
TRBD1 | . | TRBJ2-7 | TRBV11-2 | CASSSMGQGASRYEQYF | TGTGCCAGCAGCTCGATGGGACAGGGGGCGTCTAGGTACGAGCAGTACTTC
TRBD1 | . | TRBJ2-7 | TRBV18 | CASSIGQEDEQYF | TGTGCCAGCTCTATCGGACAGGAAGACGAGCAGTACTTC
. | once | TRBJ2-5 | TRBV5-1 | CASSLDSKKETQYF | TGCGCCAGCAGCTTGGACAGTAAAAAAGAGACCCAGTACTTC
. | . | TRBJ2-5 | TRBV19 | CASSRGPGLKRETQYF | TGTGCCAGTAGTAGGGGTCCGGGCCTAAAAAGGGAGACCCAGTACTTC
. | . | TRBJ1-2 | TRBV7-9 | CASSFGQLYGYTF | TGTGCCAGCAGCTTCGGACAGCTCTATGGCTACACCTTC
. | . | TRBJ1-5 | TRBV19 | CASSVPGLGNQPQHF | TGTGCCAGTAGTGTGCCAGGGTTGGGCAATCAGCCCCAGCATTTT
. | . | TRBJ2-7 | TRBV28 | CASSLVGNYEQYF | TGTGCCAGCAGTTTAGTGGGTAACTACGAGCAGTACTTC
. | . | TRBJ2-1 | TRBV5-3 | CARSCYSGTYYNEQFF | TGTGCCAGAAGCTGCTACTCCGGGACTTACTACAATGAGCAGTTCTTC
TRBD2 | . | TRBJ2-3 | TRBV7-2 | CASSLDTGGLLGTDTQYF | TGTGCCAGCAGCTTAGATACGGGAGGTCTTTTGGGCACAGATACGCAGTATTTT
. | . | TRBJ1-2 | TRBV15 | CATSRPPFGRKSNYGYTF | TGTGCCACCAGCAGACCACCCTTTGGGAGGAAATCCAACTATGGCTACACCTTC
TRBD1 | once | TRBJ1-2 | TRBV2 | CASRGDRRGYTF | TGTGCCAGCAGGGGGGACAGGCGCGGCTACACCTTC
TRBD1 | once | TRBJ1-5 | TRBV5-1 | CASSWDSYSNQPQHF | TGCGCCAGCAGCTGGGACAGCTATAGCAATCAGCCCCAGCATTTT
. | . | TRBJ2-7 | TRBV29-1 | CSVAGLGFSYEQYF | TGCAGCGTAGCCGGATTGGGGTTTTCCTACGAGCAGTACTTC